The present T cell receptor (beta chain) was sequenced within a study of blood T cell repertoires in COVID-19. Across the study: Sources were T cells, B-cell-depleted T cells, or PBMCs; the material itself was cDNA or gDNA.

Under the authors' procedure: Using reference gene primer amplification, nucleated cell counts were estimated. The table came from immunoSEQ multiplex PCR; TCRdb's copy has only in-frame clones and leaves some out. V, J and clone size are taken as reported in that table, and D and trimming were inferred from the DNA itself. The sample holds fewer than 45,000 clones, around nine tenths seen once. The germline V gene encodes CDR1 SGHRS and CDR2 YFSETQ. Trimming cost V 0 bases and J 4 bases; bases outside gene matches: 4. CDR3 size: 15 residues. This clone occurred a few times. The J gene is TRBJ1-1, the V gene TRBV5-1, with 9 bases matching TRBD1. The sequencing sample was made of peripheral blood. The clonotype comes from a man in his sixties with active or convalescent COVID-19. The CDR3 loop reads CASSLDGQGTTEAFF. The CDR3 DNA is TGCGCCAGCAGCTTGGACGGACAGGGGACCACTGAAGCTTTCTTT.